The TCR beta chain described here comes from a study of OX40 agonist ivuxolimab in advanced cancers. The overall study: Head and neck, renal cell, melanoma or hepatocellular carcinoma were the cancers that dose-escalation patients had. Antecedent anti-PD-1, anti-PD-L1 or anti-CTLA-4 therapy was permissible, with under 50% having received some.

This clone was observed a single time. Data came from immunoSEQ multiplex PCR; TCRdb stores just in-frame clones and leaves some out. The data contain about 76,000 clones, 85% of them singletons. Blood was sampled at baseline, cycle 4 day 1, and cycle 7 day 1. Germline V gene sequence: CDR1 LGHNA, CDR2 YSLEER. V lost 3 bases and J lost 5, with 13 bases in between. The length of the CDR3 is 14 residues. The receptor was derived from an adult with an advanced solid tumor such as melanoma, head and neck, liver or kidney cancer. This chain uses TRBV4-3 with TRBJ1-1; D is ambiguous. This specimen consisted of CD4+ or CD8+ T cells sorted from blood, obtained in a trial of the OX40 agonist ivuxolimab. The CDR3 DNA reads TGCGCCAGCAGCCATCTGGACCCAAGGACTGAAGCTTTCTTT. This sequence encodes CASSHLDPRTEAFF.